This is a list of T cell receptor beta chains from one sample in a study of shared clonotypes between healthy human individuals. The table came from immunoSEQ multiplex PCR; TCRdb's copy has only in-frame clones and leaves some out. The sample yields roughly 330,000 clones, roughly 70% seen once. The sample was memory CD4+ T cells sorted from blood. Receptor source: a man aged 25-40 years in good health. Both conserved end residues are part of each CDR3. Fields, in order: J gene, D gene, V gene, clone size, CDR3 DNA, CDR3 protein. A D gene is named only where the DNA matches it firmly. The size entry is marked missing in some rows and otherwise reads once, few, many or a size class.

TRBJ1-1 | - | TRBV29-1 | - | TGCAGCGTTTGGGGGAGAGGATTTTCCACTGAAGCTTTCTTT | CSVWGRGFSTEAFF
TRBJ2-3 | - | TRBV29-1 | - | TGCAGCGGACGGATAGGACCTAGCACAGATACGCAGTATTTT | CSGRIGPSTDTQYF
TRBJ1-2 | TRBD1 | TRBV10-3 | - | TGTGCCATCCTCGGCCCGGGACAGAGCACCTTCGGCTACACCTTC | CAILGPGQSTFGYTF
TRBJ1-1 | - | TRBV5-4 | - | TGTGCCAGCAGCTTGGATGCGACAATGAACACTGAAGCTTTCTTT | CASSLDATMNTEAFF
TRBJ1-5 | - | TRBV27 | - | TGTGCCAGCAACGCGGACAGCCTCAATCAGCCCCAGCATTTT | CASNADSLNQPQHF
TRBJ2-3 | - | TRBV4-1 | - | TGCGCCAGCAGCCAGTCGAATATGGGCTTCACAGATACGCAGTATTTT | CASSQSNMGFTDTQYF
TRBJ2-7 | TRBD1 | TRBV6-1 | many | TGTGCCAGCAGTGCCCATCTCAGACAGGGAAAGGAGCAGTACTTC | CASSAHLRQGKEQYF
TRBJ1-2 | - | TRBV6-5 | many | TGTGCCAGCAGTTACTCTGCAAGACTTAACTATGGCTACACCTTC | CASSYSARLNYGYTF
TRBJ2-3 | - | TRBV10-3 | - | TGTGCCATCAGTGAAAGGTACACAGATACGCAGTATTTT | CAISERYTDTQYF
TRBJ2-3 | TRBD2 | TRBV15 | - | TGTGCCACCAGCAGAGATAGGGCTAGCGGGAGTTTAGTTACGCAGTATTTT | CATSRDRASGSLVTQYF
TRBJ2-2 | - | TRBV19 | - | TGTGCCAGTAGCCAGGGCACACTCCCCGGGGAGCTGTTTTTT | CASSQGTLPGELFF
TRBJ1-2 | TRBD1 | TRBV7-9 | - | TGTGCCAGCAGCTCGACGGGACAGCCGAACCGATATGGCTACACCTTC | CASSSTGQPNRYGYTF
TRBJ2-2 | - | TRBV6-4 | - | TGTGCCAGCAGCCGACAGCATGAGGCCGGGGAGCTGTTTTTT | CASSRQHEAGELFF
TRBJ2-7 | - | TRBV18 | - | TGTGCCAGCTCACCGCAAACGCGGGACTCCGAGCAGTACTTC | CASSPQTRDSEQYF
TRBJ2-7 | TRBD1 | TRBV5-1 | - | TGCGCCAGCAGCACCAGGGACAGGGGACTAACCGAGCAGTACTTC | CASSTRDRGLTEQYF
TRBJ2-3 | - | TRBV7-2 | - | TGTGCCAGCAGGTCCAACTCGAAGCCCGGAGATACGCAGTATTTT | CASRSNSKPGDTQYF
TRBJ2-7 | - | TRBV6-5 | few | TGTGCCAGCAAAAATACACGGGCCTCCACCTACGAGCAGTACTTC | CASKNTRASTYEQYF
TRBJ2-5 | - | TRBV10-2 | - | TGCGCCAGCAGTGAGGGGGGGAGTTGGCGTCAGACCCAGTACTTC | CASSEGGSWRQTQYF
TRBJ2-7 | - | TRBV18 | - | TGTGCCAGCTCACTAGGCGGGGTCTCCTACGAGCAGTACTTC | CASSLGGVSYEQYF
TRBJ1-4 | TRBD1 | TRBV9 | - | TGTGCCAGCAGCGTAGACGGCGGCGGGACAGGGAGCCCAGGACTGTTTTTT | CASSVDGGGTGSPGLFF
TRBJ1-5 | TRBD1 | TRBV5-1 | few | TGCGCCAGCAGCCGGGACAGCGGTCGCAATCAGCCCCAGCATTTT | CASSRDSGRNQPQHF
TRBJ2-1 | - | TRBV25-1 | - | TGTGCTTCGATGAGGTACAATGAGCAGTTCTTC | CASMRYNEQFF
TRBJ1-2 | - | TRBV19 | - | TGTGCCAGTAGTACCCTCGGGGCAGGGCCCATTAACTATGGCTACACCTTC | CASSTLGAGPINYGYTF
TRBJ2-7 | TRBD2 | TRBV6-1 | - | TGTGCCAGCAGTGAGCTAGCGGTGTACTACGAGCAGTACTTC | CASSELAVYYEQYF
TRBJ1-1 | - | TRBV28 | - | TGTGCCAGCAGCCCACCCGGGGACTTGGAAGCTTTCTTT | CASSPPGDLEAFF
TRBJ1-2 | TRBD1 | TRBV5-6 | - | TGTGCCAGCAGCTTAGGCATCCGGGACAGGGAAAATAGCTACACCTTC | CASSLGIRDRENSYTF
TRBJ2-7 | - | TRBV28 | - | TGTGCCAGCAACAGGCCAACCGTCTCCTACGAGCAGTACTTC | CASNRPTVSYEQYF
TRBJ1-4 | - | TRBV10-3 | - | TGTGCCATCAGTGCTGGGGAAGAAAAACTGTTTTTT | CAISAGEEKLFF